This T cell receptor beta chain was observed in a study of shared clonotypes between healthy human individuals. Study-level background: Donors had three CD4 naive, three CD4 memory, two CD8 naive and one CD8 memory plate apiece. The study's findings and limits: Shared clonotypes across all four donors exceeded non-shared ones in generation probability. Clonotype sharing among donors, it was expected, would be affected by sequencing depth.

Trimming took 3 bases from V and 0 from J, leaving 11 bases between them. There are 15 residues in the CDR3. The germline V gene has CDR1 MDHEN and CDR2 SYDVKM. Source study methods: Junction-only immunoSEQ data arrived without quality scores, meaning filtering differed. Sequencing used immunoSEQ multiplex PCR; TCRdb keeps in-frame clones, though not all of them. V, J and clone size reflect that table, while D and trimming were determined from the DNA. The sample consists of just over 2,000,000 clones, about 95% of them appearing once. This clone appeared a single time. Its antigen is still unknown. The source material was naive CD4+ T cells sorted from blood. Subset in this sample: CD45RA+ positively selected. J is TRBJ1-2 and V is TRBV28, with D possibly TRBD1 on 5 matching bases. The sequence was obtained from a man aged 18 to 29 in good health. CDR3 in amino acids: CASSFDSIANYGYTF. The CDR3 DNA is TGTGCCAGCAGTTTTGACAGCATAGCTAACTATGGCTACACCTTC.